Shown below are 20 T cell receptor beta chains from a single sample sequenced in a study of blood T cell repertoires in COVID-19. Sequencing was performed with immunoSEQ multiplex PCR; in TCRdb, only in-frame clones are kept and a portion is missing. The sample carries about 140,000 clones, around four fifths recorded once. Sequencing used peripheral blood. These receptors came from a man aged 55 to 69 who had recovered from COVID-19.

Written as DNA, the CDR3 is TGTGCCAGCAGTAGGGGGGTCGGGACAGGGTACCACGAGCAGTACTTC. It codes for CASSRGVGTGYHEQYF. This chain connects TRBV28 to TRBJ2-7; 9 nucleotides agree with TRBD1. Germline lookup yields CDR1 MDHEN and CDR2 SYDVKM. The V segment lost 5 bases and the J segment 5 bases; nucleotides outside the gene matches: 13. There are 16 residues in the CDR3.

The chain joins TRBV6-1 to TRBJ1-2; D gene uncertain. The CDR3 extends over 14 amino acids. Germline assignment: CDR1 MNHNS and CDR2 SASEGT. V was trimmed by 2 bases and J by 8 bases, leaving 15 bases between them. The CDR3 loop is CASSEKSSSRGYTF. The CDR3 DNA is TGTGCCAGCAGTGAAAAATCCTCTTCGAGAGGCTACACCTTC.

The rearrangement uses TRBV4-3 and TRBJ2-7; TRBD1 matches 12 bases. The CDR3 has 19 amino acids. V was pared by 0 bases and J by 5 bases, with 14 bases of the junction left unmatched. Germline loops: CDR1 LGHNA, CDR2 YSLEER. The CDR3 spells CASSQDSNSLGTGGHEQYF. In nucleotides, the CDR3 is TGCGCCAGCAGCCAAGATAGTAATTCGTTGGGGACAGGGGGCCACGAGCAGTACTTC.

The chain couples TRBV2 to TRBJ2-1; perhaps TRBD1 as D (6 bases). Between the trimmed V and J ends, which lost 0 bases and 5 bases, there was a span of 17 bases. The CDR3 totals 17 residues. CDR1 is SNHLY, CDR2 FYNNEI, per germline. The chain's CDR3 is CASSEAPLQGGHNEQFF. Here the CDR3 DNA reads TGTGCCAGCAGTGAAGCGCCTCTACAGGGTGGGCACAATGAGCAGTTCTTC.

V usage is TRBV7-9 and J usage is TRBJ1-5, with 7 bases aligning to TRBD1. In germline, CDR1 is SEHNR, CDR2 FQNEAQ (reference sequence). The CDR3 spans 13 residues. Germline trimming cut 6 bases from V and 6 bases from J; bases unmatched to any gene: 5. CDR3 sequence (DNA): TGTGCCAGCAGTACTCCAGGGGGTCAGCCCCAGCATTTT. Amino acid sequence: CASSTPGGQPQHF.

This chain links TRBV28 with TRBJ1-4; the D gene is possibly TRBD1 (6 bases). Trimming took 2 bases from V and 8 from J, leaving 15 bases between them. Germline V gene lookup returns CDR1 MDHEN and CDR2 SYDVKM. The CDR3 length is 15 residues. The CDR3 region is CASSLGGQAREKLFF. The CDR3 nucleotides are TGTGCCAGCAGTTTAGGGGGACAAGCAAGGGAAAAACTGTTTTTT.

In its sample, this clone was seen a few times. V and J are TRBV12-2 and TRBJ1-2. TRBV12-2 is a known pseudogene. This CDR3 comprises 13 residues. The CDR3 is CARNISGGYGYTF. The CDR3 DNA sequence: TGTGCAAGGAACATATCCGGGGGCTATGGCTACACCTTC.

The chain has TRBV5-1 and TRBJ2-1; 10 bases map to TRBD2. V shed 4 bases and J 9 bases; nucleotides not matched to a gene: 7. CDR1 is SGHRS, CDR2 YFSETQ, per germline. The CDR3 has 14 amino acids. For the CDR3, the DNA is TGCGCCAGCAGCCCTAGCGGGGGTCGGGGTGAGCAGTTCTTC. Residues: CASSPSGGRGEQFF.

The count of this clone is one. V usage is TRBV11-3 and J usage is TRBJ2-1; D is unresolved. Germline assignment: CDR1 SGHNT and CDR2 YENEEA. The length of the CDR3 is 13 residues. Trimming took off 1 base at V and 4 bases at J, with 5 bases between the two ends. As DNA, the CDR3 is TGTGCCAGCAGCTTAGGGCAGTACAATGAGCAGTTCTTC. Its protein is CASSLGQYNEQFF.

The chain has TRBV9 and TRBJ2-2, with TRBD2 identical over 8 bases. Germline-derived CDR1 and CDR2 are SGDLS and YYNGEE. The V segment lost 4 bases and the J segment 3 bases; nucleotides outside the gene matches: 8. This CDR3 region has 16 residues. This chain's CDR3 is CASSTRHGGDTGELFF. The CDR3 nucleotides read TGTGCCAGCAGCACCCGACACGGGGGGGACACCGGGGAGCTGTTTTTT.

This CDR3 is CASSLQGVTEAFF. CDR3 nucleotides: TGTGCCAGCAGTTTACAGGGGGTCACTGAAGCTTTCTTT. The chain recombines TRBV6-2 or TRBV6-3 with TRBJ1-1, with 8 bases that match TRBD1. The CDR3 extends over 13 amino acids. In germline, CDR1 is MNHEY, CDR2 SVGEGT. Losses at the gene ends were 4 bases for V and 4 bases for J; bases not matched to a gene: 2.

As to this clone: The junction and the germline gene differ at one end; a read error may be behind it. V and J are TRBV7-7 and TRBJ2-5, with 15 bases fitting TRBD2. Germline CDR1 reads SSHAT; CDR2 reads FNYEAQ (reference sequence). The CDR3 sequence is 21 residues long. CDR3 region: CASSSQLPAGLAGGPGETQYF. The CDR3 DNA is TGTGCTAGCAGCTCCCAACTTCCGGCTGGACTAGCGGGGGGGCCAGGGGAGACCCAGTACTTC.

This sequence joins TRBV7-2 and TRBJ2-5; 12 bases fit TRBD1. Germline CDR1 SGHTA, CDR2 FQGNSA. The CDR3 is 14 amino acids. The junction had 2 bases not matched to a gene; V was cut back by 5 bases and J by 4 bases. CDR3 amino acids: CASSRDRGRETQYF. Here the CDR3 DNA reads TGTGCCAGCAGCCGGGACAGGGGGCGAGAGACCCAGTACTTC.

CDR3 nucleotide sequence: TGCAGCGTTGTCGCGGGGGGCTATGAAGCTTTCTTT. Translation: CSVVAGGYEAFF. The rearrangement joins TRBV29-1 to TRBJ1-1, with D tentatively TRBD1 (6 bases). The CDR3 length is 12 residues. V shed 4 bases and J shed 7 bases, with 13 bases lying between them. Germline CDR1 SQVTM, CDR2 ANQGSEA.

The CDR3 nucleotides are TGTGCCAGCAGCTTATTATACTCGGACAGGGCTGAAGCTTTCTTT. It is translated as CASSLLYSDRAEAFF. The chain employs TRBV7-3 and TRBJ1-1; TRBD1 matches at 8 bases. The germline CDR1 and CDR2 sequences are SGHTA and FQGTGA. V lost 2 bases to trimming and J lost 6 bases; unmatched junction nucleotides: 8. This CDR3 is built from 15 residues.

V is TRBV7-2 and J is TRBJ2-3, with 8 bases aligning to TRBD2. This CDR3 is built from 16 residues. The germline V gene has CDR1 SGHTA and CDR2 FQGNSA. The ends lost 3 bases at V and 6 bases at J; junction bases unmatched: 11. The CDR3 region is CASSFSGDLQWDTQYF. CDR3 nucleotides: TGTGCCAGCAGCTTTAGCGGGGACCTTCAGTGGGATACGCAGTATTTT.

Ten or more counts support this clone. V and J are TRBV7-2 and TRBJ1-2; 10 nucleotides agree with TRBD1. This CDR3 has 14 residues. CDR1 is SGHTA, CDR2 FQGNSA, per germline. V trimming: 5 bases; J trimming: 6 bases; junction bases outside the gene matches: 6. CDR3 sequence reads: CASSDTGQGNGYTF. CDR3 DNA sequence: TGTGCCAGCAGCGATACGGGACAGGGGAATGGCTACACCTTC.

This chain joins TRBV9 and TRBJ1-4; D call uncertain. CDR1 is SGDLS and CDR2 is YYNGEE in the germline V gene. The germline V and J ends were trimmed by 4 bases and 7 bases, with 14 bases remaining between them. CDR3 length: 14 amino acids. DNA for the CDR3: TGTGCCAGCAGCCCCATCCATGGGAGTGAAAAACTGTTTTTT. The encoded protein is CASSPIHGSEKLFF.

The chain employs TRBV11-2 and TRBJ2-7, with 13 bases matching TRBD2. Germline V gene lookup returns CDR1 SGHAT and CDR2 FQNNGV. This CDR3 has 14 amino acids. After removal of 0 bases from V and 12 bases from J, the junction contained 5 bases not matched to a gene. In nucleotides, the CDR3 is TGTGCCAGCAGCTTAGATCGGACTAGCGGGAGAGGGTACTTC. Translating it yields CASSLDRTSGRGYF.

V usage is TRBV7-8 and J usage is TRBJ1-2; D may be TRBD1 (5 bases). V lost 2 bases and J 7 bases, leaving 17 bases between the germline ends. CDR1 is SGHVS and CDR2 is FQNEAQ in the germline V gene. The length of the CDR3 is 15 residues. The CDR3 DNA reads as TGTGCCAGCAGCTTATACGGGGGGTCCGGTGGTGGCTACACCTTC. Translating gives CASSLYGGSGGGYTF.